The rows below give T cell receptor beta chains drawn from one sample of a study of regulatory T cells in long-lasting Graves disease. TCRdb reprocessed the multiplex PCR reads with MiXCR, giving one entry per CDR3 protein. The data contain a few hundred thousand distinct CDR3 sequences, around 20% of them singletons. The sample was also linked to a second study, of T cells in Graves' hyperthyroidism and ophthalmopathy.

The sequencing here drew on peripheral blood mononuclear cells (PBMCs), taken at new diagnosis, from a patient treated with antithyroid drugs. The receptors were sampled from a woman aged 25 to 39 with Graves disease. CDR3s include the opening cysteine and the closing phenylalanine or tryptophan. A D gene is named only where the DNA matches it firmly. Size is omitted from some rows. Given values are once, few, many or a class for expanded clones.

cdr3_aa: CASKGVETQYF; cdr3_nt: TGTGCCAGCAAGGGGGTCGAGACCCAGTACTTC; j_call: TRBJ2-5; d_call: -; clone_size: many; v_call: TRBV2
cdr3_aa: CASSEFGRGNEQYF; cdr3_nt: TGTGCCAGCAGTGAATTCGGGAGAGGGAACGAGCAGTACTTC; j_call: TRBJ2-7; d_call: -; clone_size: many; v_call: TRBV2
cdr3_aa: CASSPGMVGANYGYTF; cdr3_nt: TGTGCCAGCTCACCCGGAATGGTCGGGGCTAACTATGGCTACACCTTC; j_call: TRBJ1-2; d_call: -; clone_size: many; v_call: TRBV18
cdr3_aa: CASSEALTGMNEFF; cdr3_nt: TGTGCCAGCAGTGAAGCGCTTACGGGGATGAACGAGTTCTTC; j_call: TRBJ2-5; d_call: -; clone_size: many; v_call: TRBV2
cdr3_aa: CASSPGGSTGELFF; cdr3_nt: TGTGCCAGCAGCCCAGGGGGAAGCACCGGGGAGCTGTTTTTT; j_call: TRBJ2-2; d_call: TRBD1; clone_size: few; v_call: TRBV9
cdr3_aa: CASSQVSYEQYF; cdr3_nt: TGTGCCAGCAGCCAAGTCTCCTACGAGCAGTACTTC; j_call: TRBJ2-7; d_call: -; clone_size: few; v_call: TRBV3-1
cdr3_aa: CASSPWTSGQETQYF; cdr3_nt: TGTGCCAGCAGCCCTTGGACTAGCGGTCAAGAGACCCAGTACTTC; j_call: TRBJ2-5; d_call: TRBD2; clone_size: -; v_call: TRBV3-1
cdr3_aa: CASGRQANSPLHF; cdr3_nt: TGTGCCAGCGGACGTCAGGCGAATTCACCCCTCCACTTT; j_call: TRBJ1-6; d_call: -; clone_size: many; v_call: TRBV25-1
cdr3_aa: CASIDRVGGYYNEQFF; cdr3_nt: TGTGCCAGCATAGATCGGGTCGGGGGTTACTACAATGAGCAGTTCTTC; j_call: TRBJ2-1; d_call: -; clone_size: many; v_call: TRBV13
cdr3_aa: CASSSRGRTHTEAFF; cdr3_nt: TGCGCCAGCAGCTCCAGGGGCCGAACGCACACTGAAGCTTTCTTC; j_call: TRBJ1-1; d_call: -; clone_size: -; v_call: TRBV5-1
cdr3_aa: CASSIQGGGSGELFF; cdr3_nt: TGTGCCAGTAGTATTCAGGGTGGAGGTTCCGGGGAGCTGTTTTTT; j_call: TRBJ2-2; d_call: -; clone_size: many; v_call: TRBV19
cdr3_aa: CSATTKGTSGYTF; cdr3_nt: TGCAGTGCTACCACGAAGGGCACTTCAGGCTACACCTTC; j_call: TRBJ1-2; d_call: -; clone_size: many; v_call: TRBV20-1
cdr3_aa: CASSFVRGQGAYYGYTF; cdr3_nt: TGTGCCAGCAGCTTCGTACGGGGACAGGGGGCCTACTATGGCTACACCTTC; j_call: TRBJ1-2; d_call: TRBD1; clone_size: once; v_call: TRBV11-2
cdr3_aa: CASGLPRGSTDTQYF; cdr3_nt: TGTGCTAGTGGTTTGCCCCGGGGAAGCACAGATACGCAGTATTTT; j_call: TRBJ2-3; d_call: -; clone_size: -; v_call: TRBV12-5
cdr3_aa: CSVRGRGGTDTQYF; cdr3_nt: TGCAGTGTCCGCGGGAGAGGCGGCACAGATACGCAGTATTTT; j_call: TRBJ2-3; d_call: TRBD2; clone_size: many; v_call: TRBV20-1
cdr3_aa: CASSRQGNEQFF; cdr3_nt: TGTGCCAGCTCCCGCCAGGGGAATGAGCAGTTCTTC; j_call: TRBJ2-1; d_call: -; clone_size: many; v_call: TRBV12-3/TRBV12-4
cdr3_aa: CSAEGSPWGHTDTQYF; cdr3_nt: TGCAGTGCTGAGGGTTCTCCCTGGGGCCACACAGATACGCAGTATTTT; j_call: TRBJ2-3; d_call: -; clone_size: -; v_call: TRBV20-1
cdr3_aa: CASSASGTGRYGYTF; cdr3_nt: TGTGCCAGCAGCGCCAGCGGGACAGGGCGCTATGGCTACACCTTC; j_call: TRBJ1-2; d_call: TRBD1; clone_size: many; v_call: TRBV2
cdr3_aa: CASTLGLNTGELFF; cdr3_nt: TGTGCCAGCACTCTGGGTCTGAACACCGGGGAGCTGTTTTTT; j_call: TRBJ2-2; d_call: -; clone_size: many; v_call: TRBV12-3/TRBV12-4
cdr3_aa: CASSDGQTNNQPQHF; cdr3_nt: TGTGCCAGCAGTGACGGACAGACAAACAATCAGCCCCAGCATTTT; j_call: TRBJ1-5; d_call: -; clone_size: many; v_call: TRBV6-1
cdr3_aa: CASSDPGLAGGRYNEQFF; cdr3_nt: TGTGCCAGCAGTGATCCGGGACTAGCGGGAGGAAGATACAATGAGCAGTTCTTC; j_call: TRBJ2-1; d_call: TRBD2; clone_size: once; v_call: TRBV2
cdr3_aa: CASSSSGGGNQPQHF; cdr3_nt: -; j_call: TRBJ1-5; d_call: -; clone_size: many; v_call: TRBV28
cdr3_aa: CASTDKVPYEQYF; cdr3_nt: TGTGCCAGCACCGATAAAGTTCCTTACGAGCAGTACTTC; j_call: TRBJ2-7; d_call: -; clone_size: many; v_call: TRBV12-3/TRBV12-4
cdr3_aa: CASSPIAGGRGNEQFF; cdr3_nt: TGTGCCAGCAGCCCCATAGCGGGAGGGAGGGGGAATGAGCAGTTCTTC; j_call: TRBJ2-1; d_call: TRBD2; clone_size: many; v_call: TRBV9
cdr3_aa: CASSKGGEAFF; cdr3_nt: TGTGCCAGCAGTAAAGGGGGTGAAGCTTTCTTT; j_call: TRBJ1-1; d_call: -; clone_size: many; v_call: TRBV12-3/TRBV12-4
cdr3_aa: CASSLTTEKLFF; cdr3_nt: TGTGCCAGCAGTCTCACCACTGAAAAACTGTTTTTT; j_call: TRBJ1-4; d_call: -; clone_size: many; v_call: TRBV28
cdr3_aa: CASSTTGGREKLFF; cdr3_nt: TGTGCCAGCAGTACAACAGGGGGTCGTGAAAAACTGTTTTTT; j_call: TRBJ1-4; d_call: TRBD1; clone_size: many; v_call: TRBV6-1
cdr3_aa: CASGTRDRDTEAFF; cdr3_nt: TGTGCCAGCGGCACCCGGGACAGGGACACTGAAGCTTTCTTT; j_call: TRBJ1-1; d_call: TRBD1; clone_size: many; v_call: TRBV6-1
cdr3_aa: CAWDENTEAFF; cdr3_nt: TGTGCCTGGGACGAGAACACTGAAGCTTTCTTT; j_call: TRBJ1-1; d_call: -; clone_size: once; v_call: TRBV30
cdr3_aa: CASSGTGRRGGGTEAFF; cdr3_nt: TGTGCCAGCAGTGGGACAGGGAGGAGAGGTGGTGGCACTGAAGCTTTCTTT; j_call: TRBJ1-1; d_call: TRBD1; clone_size: -; v_call: TRBV2
cdr3_aa: CAWSKGELDTDTQYF; cdr3_nt: TGTGCCTGGAGTAAGGGGGAGCTGGACACAGATACGCAGTATTTT; j_call: TRBJ2-3; d_call: -; clone_size: many; v_call: TRBV30
cdr3_aa: CASRATGGTSPLHF; cdr3_nt: TGTGCCAGCAGAGCAACAGGGGGCACGTCACCCCTCCACTTT; j_call: TRBJ1-6; d_call: TRBD1; clone_size: many; v_call: TRBV3-1
cdr3_aa: CASSLTAQGQETQYF; cdr3_nt: TGTGCCAGCAGCTTAACGGCACAGGGCCAAGAGACCCAGTACTTC; j_call: TRBJ2-5; d_call: -; clone_size: many; v_call: TRBV7-3
cdr3_aa: CASSSPSYTGELFF; cdr3_nt: TGTGCCAGCAGTTCGCCGTCTTACACCGGGGAGCTGTTTTTT; j_call: TRBJ2-2; d_call: -; clone_size: many; v_call: TRBV6-2/TRBV6-3
cdr3_aa: CASSQAGFTTEAFF; cdr3_nt: TGTGCCAGCAGCCAAGCAGGGTTCACCACTGAAGCTTTCTTT; j_call: TRBJ1-1; d_call: -; clone_size: many; v_call: TRBV3-1
cdr3_aa: CASSLGLLSPSHYSYNEQFF; cdr3_nt: TGTGCCAGCAGCTTGGGACTGCTTAGTCCTTCCCACTATTCCTACAATGAGCAGTTCTTC; j_call: TRBJ2-1; d_call: -; clone_size: many; v_call: TRBV5-6
cdr3_aa: CASSASALNTEAFF; cdr3_nt: TGTGCCAGCAGCGCTAGCGCGTTGAACACTGAAGCTTTCTTT; j_call: TRBJ1-1; d_call: -; clone_size: many; v_call: TRBV6-2/TRBV6-3
cdr3_aa: CASSSPRGQGNSPLHF; cdr3_nt: TGTGCCAGCAGCTCCCCGCGAGGGCAGGGAAATTCACCCCTCCACTTT; j_call: TRBJ1-6; d_call: -; clone_size: -; v_call: TRBV9
cdr3_aa: CASRPGQGPGNTIYF; cdr3_nt: TGTGCCAGCAGACCGGGACAGGGGCCTGGAAACACCATATATTTT; j_call: TRBJ1-3; d_call: TRBD1; clone_size: many; v_call: TRBV7-9
cdr3_aa: CASSQGVLANEQFF; cdr3_nt: TGTGCCAGCAGCCAAGGGGTACTAGCGAATGAGCAGTTCTTC; j_call: TRBJ2-1; d_call: TRBD2; clone_size: many; v_call: TRBV3-1
cdr3_aa: CASSQEVGGPNTGELFF; cdr3_nt: TGTGCCAGCAGCCAAGAAGTAGGGGGGCCCAACACCGGGGAGCTGTTTTTT; j_call: TRBJ2-2; d_call: -; clone_size: few; v_call: TRBV3-1
cdr3_aa: CASSINGNTEAFF; cdr3_nt: TGTGCCAGTAGTATCAACGGAAACACTGAAGCTTTCTTT; j_call: TRBJ1-1; d_call: -; clone_size: many; v_call: TRBV19
cdr3_aa: CASTRGQALGNEQFF; cdr3_nt: TGTGCCAGTACCCGAGGGCAGGCCCTAGGCAATGAGCAGTTCTTC; j_call: TRBJ2-1; d_call: -; clone_size: many; v_call: TRBV19
cdr3_aa: CASSLSLAGRDEQFF; cdr3_nt: TGTGCCAGCAGCTTAAGTCTAGCGGGACGAGATGAGCAGTTCTTC; j_call: TRBJ2-1; d_call: TRBD2; clone_size: few; v_call: TRBV11-3
cdr3_aa: CASSSIGQIYGYTF; cdr3_nt: TGTGCCAGTAGTTCCATCGGACAGATCTATGGCTACACCTTC; j_call: TRBJ1-2; d_call: -; clone_size: many; v_call: TRBV19
cdr3_aa: CASSEASVRYTF; cdr3_nt: TGTGCCAGCAGTGAAGCCTCGGTACGCTACACCTTC; j_call: TRBJ1-2; d_call: -; clone_size: many; v_call: TRBV2
cdr3_aa: CASSPGTGSHGYTF; cdr3_nt: TGTGCCAGCAGTCCGGGGACAGGGAGCCATGGCTACACCTTC; j_call: TRBJ1-2; d_call: TRBD1; clone_size: many; v_call: TRBV28
cdr3_aa: CASSTGQGVEKLFF; cdr3_nt: TGTGCCAGCAGCACGGGACAGGGGGTAGAAAAACTGTTTTTT; j_call: TRBJ1-4; d_call: TRBD1; clone_size: -; v_call: TRBV7-2
cdr3_aa: CASSPSNQPQHF; cdr3_nt: TGTGCCAGCAGCCCCTCAAATCAGCCCCAGCATTTT; j_call: TRBJ1-5; d_call: -; clone_size: many; v_call: TRBV12-3/TRBV12-4
cdr3_aa: CAGSAMWTISEQFF; cdr3_nt: TGTGCCGGCAGTGCAATGTGGACTATTTCTGAGCAGTTCTTC; j_call: TRBJ2-1; d_call: -; clone_size: -; v_call: TRBV2
cdr3_aa: CASSSSGTGRYEQYF; cdr3_nt: TGTGCCAGCAGTTCTTCCGGGACAGGGCGCTACGAGCAGTACTTC; j_call: TRBJ2-7; d_call: TRBD1; clone_size: many; v_call: TRBV28
cdr3_aa: CSVEGGRNTEAFF; cdr3_nt: TGCAGCGTTGAAGGGGGGCGAAACACTGAAGCTTTCTTT; j_call: TRBJ1-1; d_call: -; clone_size: many; v_call: TRBV29-1
cdr3_aa: CASSGLRSSYNEQFF; cdr3_nt: TGTGCCAGCAGCGGCCTAAGAAGCTCCTACAATGAGCAGTTCTTC; j_call: TRBJ2-1; d_call: -; clone_size: few; v_call: TRBV9
cdr3_aa: CASSYMGGGAYEQYF; cdr3_nt: TGTGCCAGCAGTTACATGGGCGGGGGGGCCTACGAGCAGTACTTC; j_call: TRBJ2-7; d_call: TRBD2; clone_size: many; v_call: TRBV6-2/TRBV6-3
cdr3_aa: CASSGRGGLQETQYF; cdr3_nt: TGTGCCAGCAGCGGAAGGGGGGGCCTCCAAGAGACCCAGTACTTC; j_call: TRBJ2-5; d_call: -; clone_size: many; v_call: TRBV14
cdr3_aa: CAWSVDNSGNQPQHF; cdr3_nt: TGTGCCTGGAGTGTAGACAACAGTGGCAATCAGCCCCAGCATTTT; j_call: TRBJ1-5; d_call: -; clone_size: -; v_call: TRBV30
cdr3_aa: CASSLSSTPSSYNEQFF; cdr3_nt: TGTGCCAGCAGTTTATCCTCCACTCCCAGCTCCTACAATGAGCAGTTCTTC; j_call: TRBJ2-1; d_call: -; clone_size: once; v_call: TRBV27
cdr3_aa: CASRWGRSYGYTF; cdr3_nt: TGTGCCAGCAGATGGGGACGGTCCTATGGCTACACCTTC; j_call: TRBJ1-2; d_call: -; clone_size: many; v_call: TRBV12-3/TRBV12-4